This T cell receptor (beta chain) was captured by sequencing in a study of blood T cells in healthy people across ages. Study conclusions and caveats: Without sorted subsets, naive and antigen-experienced compartments could not be conclusively compared. TCR beta diversity per million T cells fell roughly linearly with age. Both naive CD4+ cell counts and diversity were greater in long-lived donors than in aged donors.

The use of a sample-barcoded 5' primer and a J-beta primer mix characterized a second PCR of roughly 6 to 11 cycles. MiXCR, applied by TCRdb to the 5' RACE reads, yields one record per CDR3 protein. This sample has over a million distinct CDR3 sequences; approximately 60% occur once, and the top ten carry 6.5% to 8.5%. This CDR3 is built from 16 residues. Germline CDR1 is KGHDR and CDR2 is SFDVKD. Trimming removed 3 bases from V and 7 bases from J, with 18 bases in between. Comment on this clonotype: Its antigen is unknown.

The sample consisted of blood. The receptor was isolated from a man between 18 and 35 years old in good health. This rearrangement joins TRBV24-1 to TRBJ2-1; D is perhaps TRBD2 (5 bases). The CDR3 reads CATSDPKVPRGNEQFF. DNA of the CDR3: TGTGCCACCAGTGATCCAAAGGTCCCTCGAGGGAATGAGCAGTTCTTC.